This is a list of T cell receptor delta chains from one sample in a study of human gamma delta and Vdelta1 T cells. TCRdb re-called clones from the PCR reads via CATT. The sample carries some 700 delta-chain clones, over 25% recorded once. Specimen: Vdelta1 gamma-delta T cells from blood. The receptors derive from a human donor in good health. CDR3s include the opening cysteine and the closing phenylalanine or tryptophan. A D gene is named only where the DNA matches it firmly. Clone size is not always given. Where it is, it says once, few, many or a class for expanded clones.

J gene | D gene | V gene | clone size | CDR3 length | CDR3 protein | CDR3 DNA
TRDJ1 | . | TRDV1 | medium-sized | 20 | CALGEFPHRTLGAHTDKLIF | TGTGCTCTTGGGGAATTTCCCCACCGCACCTTGGGGGCTCACACCGATAAACTCATCTTT
TRDJ1 | . | TRDV2 | once | 13 | CACDVLNTDKLIF | TGTGCCTGTGACGTCCTTAACACCGATAAACTCATCTTT
TRDJ1 | TRDD2 | TRDV1 | medium-sized | 21 | CALGEPLNRLPRVREARKLIF | TGTGCTCTTGGGGAACCTCTCAATCGCCTTCCTAGGGTACGTGAGGCCCGTAAACTCATCTTT
TRDJ1 | TRDD3 | TRDV1 | . | 21 | CALGELAPTEWGIVDTDKLIF | TGTGCTCTTGGGGAACTTGCTCCTACGGAGTGGGGGATAGTCGACACCGATAAACTCATCTTT
TRDJ1 | TRDD3 | TRDV1 | large | 20 | CALGEDFFLLGDIGPDKLIF | TGTGCTCTTGGGGAAGACTTCTTCCTACTGGGGGATATTGGGCCCGATAAACTCATCTTT
TRDJ1 | TRDD3 | TRDV1 | . | 19 | CALGEGAFHYWGDTDKLIF | TGTGCTCTTGGGGAAGGGGCCTTTCACTACTGGGGCGACACCGATAAACTCATCTTT
TRDJ2 | . | TRDV1 | . | 27 | CALGEKGGLLFSLLTGGSFHQAAQLFF | TGTGCTCTTGGGGAAAAGGGGGGCCTTCTTTTCTCACTCCTTACTGGCGGATCCTTTCACCAAGCAGCACAACTCTTCTTT
TRDJ1 | TRDD3 | TRDV1 | . | 24 | CALGELSTVSLRLHWGIPPDKLIF | TGTGCCCTTGGGGAACTAAGCACTGTCTCCCTACGGCTGCACTGGGGGATACCGCCAGATAAACTCATCTTT
TRDJ1 | . | TRDV2 | . | 12 | CACDTTYYKLIF | TGTGCCTGTGACACCACCTATTATAAACTCATCTTT
TRDJ1 | . | TRDV2 | medium-sized | 14 | CAWRRALYTDKLIF | TGTGCCTGGAGAAGAGCCCTTTACACCGATAAACTCATCTTT
TRDJ1 | . | TRDV1 | few | 17 | CALGELISRDFTDKLIF | TGTGCTCTTGGGGAACTCATCTCCAGGGACTTCACCGATAAACTCATCTTT
TRDJ1 | TRDD3 | TRDV1 | few | 25 | CALGERRMGPQVLGDTRIRADKLIF | TGTGCTCTTGGGGAAAGGCGGATGGGTCCTCAAGTACTGGGGGATACGCGTATCCGGGCCGATAAACTCATCTTT
TRDJ1 | . | TRDV1 | . | 18 | CALGEPSGKRYANSKLIF | TGTGCTCTTGGGGAACCTAGCGGCAAGCGATACGCTAATAGTAAACTCATCTTT
TRDJ1 | TRDD3 | TRDV1 | large | 17 | CALGSPYWGPYTDKLIF | TGTGCTCTTGGCTCCCCCTACTGGGGGCCCTACACCGATAAACTCATCTTT
TRDJ1 | TRDD3 | TRDV1 | . | 21 | CALGNYLTFYRGIRGADKLIF | TGTGCTCTTGGGAACTACCTTACGTTCTATAGGGGGATACGGGGCGCCGATAAACTCATCTTT
TRDJ1 | . | TRDV1 | hyperexpanded | 9 | CALGNYLHF | TGTGCTCTTGGGAACTACCTTCACTTC
TRDJ1 | TRDD3 | TRDV1 | hyperexpanded | 21 | CALGDIARPSYWGIRTDKLIF | TGTGCTCTTGGGGACATAGCTCGGCCTTCCTACTGGGGGATACGTACCGATAAACTCATCTTT
TRDJ1 | TRDD3 | TRDV1 | hyperexpanded | 21 | CALGNYLHFYRGIRGADKLIF | TGTGCTCTTGGGAACTACCTTCACTTCTATCGGGGGATACGGGGAGCCGATAAACTCATCTTT
TRDJ1 | TRDD3 | TRDV1 | few | 24 | CALGELFEHTTIRTGGYAADKLIF | TGTGCTCTTGGGGAACTATTTGAACATACAACCATTCGGACTGGGGGATACGCGGCCGATAAACTCATCTTT
TRDJ1 | . | TRDV1 | . | 18 | CALGVRRGVYPYTDKLIF | TGTGCTCTTGGGGTGCGTCGGGGGGTCTACCCCTACACCGATAAACTCATCTTT
TRDJ1 | TRDD3 | TRDV1 | medium-sized | 24 | CALGELSTVSLRLHWGIPPDKLIF | TGTGCTCTTGGGGAACTAAGCACTGTCTCCCTACGGCTGCACTGGGGGATACCGCCAGATAAACTCATCTTT
TRDJ1 | TRDD3 | TRDV1 | large | 21 | CALGEGPPTSWGIGYTDKLIF | TGTGCTCTTGGGGAAGGTCCTCCTACGAGTTGGGGGATAGGGTACACCGATAAACTCATCTTT
TRDJ1 | TRDD3 | TRDV1 | . | 20 | CALGEQSYPWGIRHTDKLIF | TGTGCTCTTGGGGAACAGTCGTACCCGTGGGGGATACGGCACACCGATAAACTCATCTTT
TRDJ1 | TRDD3 | TRDV1 | . | 22 | CALGERDFPRTFWGEYTDKLIF | TGTGCTCTTGGGGAACGGGACTTCCCCAGAACTTTCTGGGGGGAGTACACCGATAAACTCATCTTT
TRDJ1 | . | TRDV3 | . | 15 | CAYYSTSYHTDKLIF | TGTGCCTACTACAGTACGTCATACCATACCGATAAACTCATCTTT
TRDJ1 | . | TRDV2 | . | 12 | CATDASTDKLIF | TGTGCCACCGACGCGTCCACCGATAAACTCATCTTT
TRDJ2 | TRDD3 | TRDV1 | medium-sized | 21 | CALGVIPLPLSLLGASAQLFF | TGTGCTCTTGGGGTCATCCCACTTCCGCTTTCTCTACTGGGGGCATCAGCACAACTCTTCTTT
TRDJ1 | TRDD3 | TRDV1 | . | 26 | CALGAHRAYGETGGYDPPPYTDKLIF | TGTGCTCTCGGGGCCCATCGTGCCTACGGGGAGACTGGGGGATACGACCCTCCCCCTTACACCGATAAACTCATCTTT
TRDJ1 | TRDD3 | TRDV1 | . | 21 | CALGEPTEYWGIPPFPDKPIF | TGTGCTCTTGGGGAACCTACCGAATACTGGGGGATCCCACCCTTCCCCGATAAACCCATCTTT
TRDJ1 | TRDD3 | TRDV1 | hyperexpanded | 19 | CALGEQSYPWGINTDKLIF | TGTGCTCTTGGGGAACAGTCGTACCCGTGGGGGATAAACACCGATAAACTCATCTTT
TRDJ1 | TRDD3 | TRDV1 | medium-sized | 17 | CALGVSQSWGILDKLIF | TGTGCTCTTGGGGTATCCCAGAGCTGGGGGATACTCGATAAACTCATCTTT
TRDJ1 | TRDD3 | TRDV1 | medium-sized | 23 | CALGETAKTNGVGDPEATDKLIF | TGTGCTCTTGGGGAGACCGCAAAAACGAACGGAGTGGGGGACCCAGAGGCCACCGATAAACTCATCTTT